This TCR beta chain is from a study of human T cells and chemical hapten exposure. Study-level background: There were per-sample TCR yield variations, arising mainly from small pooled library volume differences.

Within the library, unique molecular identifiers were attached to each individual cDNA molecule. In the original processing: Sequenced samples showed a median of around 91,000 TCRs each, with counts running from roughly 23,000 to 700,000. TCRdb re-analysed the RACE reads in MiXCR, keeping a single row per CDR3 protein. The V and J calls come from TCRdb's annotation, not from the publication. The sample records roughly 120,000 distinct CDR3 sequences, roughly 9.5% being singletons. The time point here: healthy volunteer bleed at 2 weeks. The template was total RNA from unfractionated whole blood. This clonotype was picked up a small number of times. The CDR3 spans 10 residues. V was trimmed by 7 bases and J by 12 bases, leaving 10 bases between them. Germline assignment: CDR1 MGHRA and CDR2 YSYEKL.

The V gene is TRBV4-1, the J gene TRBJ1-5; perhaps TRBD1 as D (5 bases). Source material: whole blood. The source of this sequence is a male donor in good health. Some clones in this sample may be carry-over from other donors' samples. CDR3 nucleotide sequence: TGCGCCAGCAAAGGGGCGAACCAGCATTTT. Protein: CASKGANQHF.